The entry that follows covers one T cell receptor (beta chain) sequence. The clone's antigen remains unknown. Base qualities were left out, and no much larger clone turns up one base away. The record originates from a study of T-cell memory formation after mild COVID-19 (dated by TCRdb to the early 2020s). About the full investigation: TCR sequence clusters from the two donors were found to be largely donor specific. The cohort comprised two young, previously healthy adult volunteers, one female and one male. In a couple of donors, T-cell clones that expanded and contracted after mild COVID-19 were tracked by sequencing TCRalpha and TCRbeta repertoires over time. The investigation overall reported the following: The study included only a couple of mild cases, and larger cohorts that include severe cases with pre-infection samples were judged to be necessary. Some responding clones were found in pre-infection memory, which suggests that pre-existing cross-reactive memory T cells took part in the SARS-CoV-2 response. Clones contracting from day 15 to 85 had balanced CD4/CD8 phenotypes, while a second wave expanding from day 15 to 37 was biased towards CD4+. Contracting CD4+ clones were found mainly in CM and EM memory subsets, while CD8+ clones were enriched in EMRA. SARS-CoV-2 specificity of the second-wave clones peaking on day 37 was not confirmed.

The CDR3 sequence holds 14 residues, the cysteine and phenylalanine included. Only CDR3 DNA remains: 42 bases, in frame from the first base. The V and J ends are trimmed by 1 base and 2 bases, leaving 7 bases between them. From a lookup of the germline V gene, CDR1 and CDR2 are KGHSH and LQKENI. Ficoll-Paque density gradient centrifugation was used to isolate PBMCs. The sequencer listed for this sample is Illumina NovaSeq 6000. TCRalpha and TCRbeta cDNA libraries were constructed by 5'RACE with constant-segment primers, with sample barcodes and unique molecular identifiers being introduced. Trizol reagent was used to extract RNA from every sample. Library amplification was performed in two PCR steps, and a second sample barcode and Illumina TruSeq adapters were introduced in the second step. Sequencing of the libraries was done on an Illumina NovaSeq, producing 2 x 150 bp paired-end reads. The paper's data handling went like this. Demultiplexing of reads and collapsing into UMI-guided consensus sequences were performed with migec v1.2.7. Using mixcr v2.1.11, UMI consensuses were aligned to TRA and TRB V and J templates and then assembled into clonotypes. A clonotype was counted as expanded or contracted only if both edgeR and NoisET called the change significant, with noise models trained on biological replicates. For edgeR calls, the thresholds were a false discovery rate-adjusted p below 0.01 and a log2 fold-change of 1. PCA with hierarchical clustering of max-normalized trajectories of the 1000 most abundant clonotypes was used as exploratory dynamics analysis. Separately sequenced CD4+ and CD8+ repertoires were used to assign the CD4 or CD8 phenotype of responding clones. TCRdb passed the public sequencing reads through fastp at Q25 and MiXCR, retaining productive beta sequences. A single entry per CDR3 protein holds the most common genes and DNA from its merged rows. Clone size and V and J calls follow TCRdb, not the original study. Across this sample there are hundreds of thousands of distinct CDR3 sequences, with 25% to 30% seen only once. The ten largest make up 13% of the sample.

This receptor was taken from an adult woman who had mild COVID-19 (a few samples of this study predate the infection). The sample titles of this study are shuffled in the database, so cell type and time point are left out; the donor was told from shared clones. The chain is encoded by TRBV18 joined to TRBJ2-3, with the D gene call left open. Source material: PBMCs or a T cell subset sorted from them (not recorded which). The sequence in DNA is TGTGCCAGCTCACCACGATCATACACAGATACGCAGTATTTT. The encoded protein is CASSPRSYTDTQYF.